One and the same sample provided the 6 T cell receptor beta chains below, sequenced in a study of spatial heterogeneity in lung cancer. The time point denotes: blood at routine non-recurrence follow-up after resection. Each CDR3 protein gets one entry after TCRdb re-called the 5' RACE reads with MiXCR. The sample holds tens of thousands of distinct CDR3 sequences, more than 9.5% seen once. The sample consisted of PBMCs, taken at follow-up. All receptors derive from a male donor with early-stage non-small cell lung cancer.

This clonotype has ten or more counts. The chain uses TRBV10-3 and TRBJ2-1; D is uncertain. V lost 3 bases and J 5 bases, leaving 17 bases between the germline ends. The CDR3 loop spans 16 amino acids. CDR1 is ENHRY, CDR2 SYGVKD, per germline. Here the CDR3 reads CAISDLLVHHNNEQFF. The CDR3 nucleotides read TGTGCCATCAGTGACCTCCTAGTCCATCATAACAATGAGCAGTTCTTC.

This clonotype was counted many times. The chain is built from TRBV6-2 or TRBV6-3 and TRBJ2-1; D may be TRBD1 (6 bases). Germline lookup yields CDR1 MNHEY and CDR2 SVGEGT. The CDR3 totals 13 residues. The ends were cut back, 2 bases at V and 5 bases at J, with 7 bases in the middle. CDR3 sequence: CASSYGQNNEQFF. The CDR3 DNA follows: TGTGCCAGCAGTTACGGACAGAACAATGAGCAGTTCTTC.

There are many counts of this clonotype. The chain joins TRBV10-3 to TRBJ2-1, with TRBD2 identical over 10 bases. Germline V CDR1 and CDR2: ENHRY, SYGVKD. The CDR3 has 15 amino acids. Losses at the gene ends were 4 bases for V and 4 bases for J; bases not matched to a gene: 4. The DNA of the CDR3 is TGTGCCATCAGTGCCGGGACTAGCGCATACAATGAGCAGTTCTTC. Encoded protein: CAISAGTSAYNEQFF.

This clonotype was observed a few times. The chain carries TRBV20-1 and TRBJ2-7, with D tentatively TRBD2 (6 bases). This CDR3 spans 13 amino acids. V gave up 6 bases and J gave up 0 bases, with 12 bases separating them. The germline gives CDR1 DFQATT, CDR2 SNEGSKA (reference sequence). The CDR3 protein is CSAPGRISYEQYF. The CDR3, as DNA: TGCAGTGCCCCGGGGAGGATCTCCTACGAGCAGTACTTC.

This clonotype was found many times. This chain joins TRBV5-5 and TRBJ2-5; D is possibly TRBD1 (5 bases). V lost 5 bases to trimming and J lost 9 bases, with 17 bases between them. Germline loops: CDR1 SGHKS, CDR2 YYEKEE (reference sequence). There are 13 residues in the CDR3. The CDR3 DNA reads TGTGCCAGCAGTACAGGCGCAGGTGGGGCCCAGTACTTC. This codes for CASSTGAGGAQYF.

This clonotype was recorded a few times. CDR3 in DNA: TGTGCCAGCAGTTATAGGGGAAATTCACCCCTCCACTTT. Translated, it gives CASSYRGNSPLHF. This chain joins TRBV6-5 and TRBJ1-6; possible D gene TRBD1, 5 bases. The CDR3 covers 13 residues. The V gene lost 3 bases and the J gene lost 7 bases, with 7 bases spanning the gap. Germline CDR1 is MNHEY and CDR2 is SVGAGI.